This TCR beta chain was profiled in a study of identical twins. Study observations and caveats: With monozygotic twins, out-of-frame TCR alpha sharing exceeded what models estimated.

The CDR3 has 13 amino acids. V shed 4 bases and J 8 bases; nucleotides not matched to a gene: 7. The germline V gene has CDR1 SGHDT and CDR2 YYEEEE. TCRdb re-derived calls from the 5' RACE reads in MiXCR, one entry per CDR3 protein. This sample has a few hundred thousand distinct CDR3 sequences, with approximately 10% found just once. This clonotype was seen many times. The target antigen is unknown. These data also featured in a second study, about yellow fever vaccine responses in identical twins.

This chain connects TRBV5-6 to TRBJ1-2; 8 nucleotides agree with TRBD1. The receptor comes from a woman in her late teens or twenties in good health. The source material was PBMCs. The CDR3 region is CASSPTGAGGYTF. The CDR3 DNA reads TGTGCCAGCAGCCCGACAGGGGCGGGAGGCTACACCTTC.